Listed here are 14 T cell receptor beta chains from one sample, sequenced in a study of shared clonotypes between healthy human individuals. CD45RO negativity and positive selection for CCR7 defined naive CD8 cells, a population that excluded terminally differentiated effector memory CD45RA+ cells. TCRdb keeps only in-frame clones here, not all; method: immunoSEQ multiplex PCR. Of about 2 million clones in the sample, approximately 95% were seen once. The sequencing input was naive CD8+ T cells sorted from blood. These receptors were obtained from a man between 18 and 29 years old in good health.

In the case of this clone: The same CDR3 is also encoded by other DNA sequences in this sample. This chain connects TRBV29-1 to TRBJ1-2; D not resolved. The V gene's germline CDR1 is SQVTM and CDR2 ANQGSEA. The V and J ends lost 2 bases and 3 bases respectively, with 4 bases between them. This CDR3 contains 11 residues. CDR3 coding DNA: TGCAGCGTTGAAAGGGACTATGGCTACACCTTC. It specifies CSVERDYGYTF.

The gene calls are TRBV5-1 and TRBJ2-1; 8 bases align to TRBD2. The CDR3 covers 16 residues. V lost 5 bases, J lost 4 bases, and 11 bases stayed unmatched. In germline, CDR1 is SGHRS, CDR2 YFSETQ. CDR3 sequence reads: CASSFSGAAPYNEQFF. The CDR3 DNA reads TGCGCCAGCAGTTTTAGCGGGGCGGCTCCATACAATGAGCAGTTCTTC.

The count of this clone is one. Other DNA sequences from this sample encode an identical CDR3 as well. The V and J genes are TRBV28 and TRBJ1-5; the D gene is possibly TRBD1 (5 bases). The CDR3 runs to 13 residues. Germline V CDR1 and CDR2: MDHEN, SYDVKM. Trimming cost V 6 bases and J 6 bases, with 12 bases left between them. CDR3 amino acids: CASSLDSSQPQHF. CDR3 nucleotides: TGTGCCAGCAGCCTCGACAGTTCTCAGCCCCAGCATTTT.

The rearrangement joins TRBV7-9 to TRBJ2-7, with a possible D match to TRBD1 (6 bases). V dropped 3 bases and J dropped 1 base, with 13 bases sitting between them. Germline-derived CDR1 and CDR2 are SEHNR and FQNEAQ (reference sequence). The CDR3 sequence is 15 residues long. This chain's CDR3 is CASSLVSGDSYEQYF. In DNA, the CDR3 is TGTGCCAGCAGCTTGGTGTCAGGGGATTCCTACGAGCAGTACTTC.

This clone was observed once. The V call is TRBV18, the J call TRBJ2-7; either TRBD1 or TRBD2 may supply D (5 bases each). Germline V lookup: CDR1 KGHSH, CDR2 LQKENI. V was shortened by 3 bases and J by 1 base, with 13 bases between the two germline ends. The CDR3 length is 15 residues. The CDR3 is CASSPGQERSYEQYF. The CDR3 DNA reads as TGTGCCAGCTCACCGGGGCAGGAGCGGTCCTACGAGCAGTACTTC.

This sequence joins TRBV18 and TRBJ2-7, with a weak D call TRBD2 (6 bases). There are 14 residues in the CDR3. Germline V CDR1 and CDR2: KGHSH, LQKENI. V shed 4 bases and J shed 4 bases, with 14 bases lying between them. The DNA for the CDR3 is TGTGCCAGCTCACACCGGGACTCTTCTTACGAGCAGTACTTC. The encoded protein is CASSHRDSSYEQYF.

This rearrangement joins TRBV6-5 to TRBJ2-2; D gene unclear. This CDR3 spans 12 amino acids. V lost 2 bases to trimming and J lost 7 bases, with 5 bases between them. Germline V lookup: CDR1 MNHEY, CDR2 SVGAGI. CDR3 bases: TGTGCCAGCAGTTACGGTATCGGGGAGCTGTTTTTT. Translating it yields CASSYGIGELFF.

The chain has TRBV9 and TRBJ2-3; 7 bases are a match to TRBD1. The V gene end was trimmed by 0 bases and the J gene end by 5 bases; junction bases not matched to a gene: 12. Germline CDR1 reads SGDLS; CDR2 reads YYNGEE. The CDR3 is made up of 17 amino acids. In DNA form, the CDR3 reads TGTGCCAGCAGCGTAGAGGGGGCGTTAGGTCATATAGATACGCAGTATTTT. Translation: CASSVEGALGHIDTQYF.

The sample holds one count of this clone. Other DNA sequences of this sample code for an identical CDR3. The genes are TRBV6-5 and TRBJ1-1; weak D call: TRBD1 (6 bases). The CDR3 runs 13 residues. Germline V gene data show CDR1 as MNHEY and CDR2 as SVGAGI. The V end lost 0 bases, the J end lost 5 bases, and 7 bases lay between the germline ends. DNA of the CDR3: TGTGCCAGCAGTTACTCAGGGGGAACTGAAGCTTTCTTT. This gives the protein CASSYSGGTEAFF.

This chain's CDR3 is CASSLGEGTHGYTF. Written as DNA, the CDR3 is TGTGCCAGCAGTTTAGGGGAGGGGACCCATGGCTACACCTTC. This chain connects TRBV27 to TRBJ1-2, with TRBD1 as a possible D gene (5 bases). Deletions cut 2 bases from V and 6 bases from J, with 13 bases between. Germline V CDR1 and CDR2: MNHEY, SMNVEV (reference sequence). The CDR3 runs to 14 residues.

V and J are TRBV5-6 and TRBJ2-7, with D possibly TRBD2 on 5 matching bases. Germline-derived CDR1 and CDR2 are SGHDT and YYEEEE. This CDR3 region has 15 residues. Deletions cut 0 bases from V and 3 bases from J, with 13 bases between. The CDR3 region has the DNA TGTGCCAGCAGCTTGGTAGGCGTGGAGGACTACGAGCAGTACTTC. This codes for CASSLVGVEDYEQYF.

The chain couples TRBV5-4 to TRBJ1-5; tentatively, D is TRBD1 (5 bases). Trimming removed 1 base at V and 6 bases at J, with 8 bases between. The germline CDR1 and CDR2 sequences are SGHNT and YYREEE (reference sequence). The CDR3 extends over 13 amino acids. DNA for the CDR3: TGTGCCAGCAGCTTGCAGGGTAGTCAGCCCCAGCATTTT. Encoded protein: CASSLQGSQPQHF.

The gene calls are TRBV11-3 and TRBJ2-5; TRBD2 agrees at 11 bases. This CDR3 is 20 amino acids long. Germline trimming cut 0 bases from V and 2 bases from J; bases unmatched to any gene: 14. Germline lookup yields CDR1 SGHNT and CDR2 YENEEA. CDR3 region: CASSLDFSGTSGHTQETQYF. Written as DNA, the CDR3 is TGTGCCAGCAGCTTAGATTTCAGTGGGACTAGCGGACATACTCAAGAGACCCAGTACTTC.

This clone was picked up one time. As DNA, the CDR3 is TGTGCCACCAGCAGAGATTTAGGGGGCGCACAGCCCCAGCATTTT. Protein product: CATSRDLGGAQPQHF. The chain links TRBV15 to TRBJ1-5, with TRBD1 identical over 7 bases. This CDR3 is built from 15 residues. Trimming took 0 bases from V and 7 from J; bases not matched to a gene: 6. Germline V lookup: CDR1 LNHNV, CDR2 YYDKDF (reference sequence).